Following are 18 T cell receptor beta chains from one sample sequenced in a study of T cells after yellow fever vaccination. Each CDR3 protein gets one entry after TCRdb re-called the 5' RACE reads with MiXCR. The sample consists of 100,000 to 150,000 distinct CDR3 sequences, approximately 8.4% of them appearing once. The material sequenced was CD8+ T cells sorted from PBMCs, taken on the day of the yellow fever booster vaccination. Receptors were obtained from a man aged 18 to 29 who received the YFV17D yellow fever vaccine.

J is TRBJ2-1 and V is TRBV18; 12 bases fit TRBD1. The junction had 10 bases not matched to a gene; V was cut back by 6 bases and J by 4 bases. The CDR3 extends over 17 amino acids. Germline loops: CDR1 KGHSH, CDR2 LQKENI. This chain's CDR3 is CASSTGQGAIEYNEQFF. The CDR3, as DNA: TGTGCCAGCTCGACGGGACAGGGGGCGATTGAATACAATGAGCAGTTCTTC.

V is TRBV29-1 and J is TRBJ2-1; 9 nucleotides align to TRBD2. Germline assignment: CDR1 SQVTM and CDR2 ANQGSEA. The CDR3 length is 13 residues. Trimming cost V 5 bases and J 4 bases; bases outside gene matches: 3. The CDR3 DNA reads TGCAGCGTTCTAGCGGGGTTATACAATGAGCAGTTCTTC. This encodes CSVLAGLYNEQFF.

This clonotype showed up many times. The chain links TRBV5-6 to TRBJ1-5; 7 bases align to TRBD1. The CDR3 sequence is 15 residues long. V trimming: 4 bases; J trimming: 0 bases; junction bases outside the gene matches: 4. CDR1 is SGHDT, CDR2 YYEEEE, per germline. The CDR3 sequence: CASSMGQISNQPQHF. DNA of the CDR3: TGTGCCAGCAGCATGGGACAGATTAGCAATCAGCCCCAGCATTTT. The full variable domain, its missing parts supplied by reference TRBV5-6 and TRBJ1-5, is DAGVTQSPTHLIKTRGQQVTLRCSPKSGHDTVSWYQQALGQGPQFIFQYYEEEERQRGNFPDRFSGHQFPNYSSELNVNALLLGDSALYLCASSMGQISNQPQHFGDGTRLSIL.

J is TRBJ1-1 and V is TRBV5-1; D is possibly TRBD1 (6 bases). V lost 3 bases and J lost 4, with 16 bases in between. CDR3 length: 15 amino acids. The germline gives CDR1 SGHRS, CDR2 YFSETQ. The CDR3 is CASSSGTGFGTEAFF. The CDR3 region has the DNA TGCGCCAGCAGCTCCGGTACAGGGTTTGGCACTGAAGCTTTCTTT.

As to this clonotype: One end of the junction does not line up with germline, which may come from a read error. The chain has TRBV12-3 or TRBV12-4 and TRBJ2-7; D perhaps matches TRBD2 (5 bases). This CDR3 is 14 amino acids long. Written as DNA, the CDR3 is TGTTCCAGCAGTCCCTCGGGAACCCCCTACGAGCAGTACTTC. Translated, it gives CSSSPSGTPYEQYF.

This clonotype was counted between two and nine times. The chain combines TRBV12-3 or TRBV12-4 with TRBJ1-4; a weak D match, TRBD1 (5 bases). The V gene lost 7 bases and the J gene lost 7 bases, with 16 bases spanning the gap. The CDR3 consists of 14 residues. The CDR3 loop is CASKYGGLSEKLFF. The CDR3 nucleotides read TGTGCCAGCAAATACGGGGGGTTGTCTGAAAAACTGTTTTTT.

The CDR3 region has the DNA TGTGCCAGCAGCATATCTACAGGGGGCGGCTACACCTTC. Amino acid sequence: CASSISTGGGYTF. The chain employs TRBV6-2 or TRBV6-3 and TRBJ1-2, with 9 bases that match TRBD1. Unmatched junction bases numbered 7, after V lost 6 bases and J lost 8 bases. The CDR3 spans 13 residues. CDR1 MNHEY and CDR2 SVGEGT come from the germline V gene.

This clonotype was recorded many times. The chain links TRBV25-1 to TRBJ1-2; D is ambiguous. Trimming stripped 2 bases from V and 6 bases from J, with 13 bases between. The germline V gene encodes CDR1 MGHDK and CDR2 SYGVNS. This CDR3 is 14 amino acids long. CDR3 nucleotides: TGTGCCAGCAGTGAACCATGGACCTCTCATGGCTACACCTTC. This codes for CASSEPWTSHGYTF.

The chain links TRBV5-5 to TRBJ1-5; no definite D call. This CDR3 is built from 14 residues. Between the trimmed V and J ends, which lost 3 bases and 7 bases, there was a span of 14 bases. Per germline, CDR1 SGHKS and CDR2 YYEKEE (reference sequence). The CDR3: CASSSLGRGQPQHF. In DNA form, the CDR3 reads TGTGCCAGCAGCTCTCTAGGACGAGGGCAGCCCCAGCATTTT.

This chain connects TRBV13 to TRBJ1-6; 10 nucleotides line up with TRBD1. Germline V lookup: CDR1 PRHDT, CDR2 FYEKMQ (reference sequence). The CDR3 is 14 residues long. The ends lost 5 bases at V and 11 bases at J; junction bases unmatched: 6. The CDR3 sequence: CASSTTGGWAPLHF. CDR3 nucleotide sequence: TGTGCCAGCAGCACGACAGGGGGCTGGGCACCCCTCCACTTT.

In its sample, this clonotype ranks as medium-sized. This chain connects TRBV6-1 to TRBJ2-5, with 11 nucleotides matching TRBD2. In germline, CDR1 is MNHNS, CDR2 SASEGT. V lost 2 bases and J lost 4; bases outside the gene matches: 3. The CDR3 runs 15 residues. The CDR3 region is CASSELAGGPETQYF. DNA for the CDR3: TGTGCCAGCAGTGAATTAGCGGGGGGGCCAGAGACCCAGTACTTC.

This clonotype was counted between two and nine times. The chain employs TRBV4-1 and TRBJ2-3; 15 bases map to TRBD2. Germline V gives CDR1 MGHRA, CDR2 YSYEKL. V dropped 3 bases and J dropped 4; count of bases not matched to a gene: 5. The CDR3 has 17 residues. CDR3 sequence (DNA): TGCGCCAGCAGCCACCCCGGACTAGCGGGGGGGGCAGATACGCAGTATTTT. Amino acid sequence: CASSHPGLAGGADTQYF.

The chain links TRBV20-1 to TRBJ1-1; D is uncertain. Per the germline V gene, CDR1 is DFQATT and CDR2 is SNEGSKA (reference sequence). V lost 3 bases to trimming and J lost 4 bases, with 12 bases between them. The length of the CDR3 is 13 residues. The CDR3 DNA is TGCAGTGCTAGTTCCTCCCGGGGCACTGAAGCTTTCTTT. Translated, it gives CSASSSRGTEAFF.

This clonotype was seen only a few times. V usage is TRBV7-9 and J usage is TRBJ1-1, with D maybe TRBD1 (5 bases). V shed 7 bases and J shed 4 bases, with 16 bases lying between them. The CDR3 has 14 amino acids. Germline CDR1 is SEHNR and CDR2 is FQNEAQ (reference sequence). The DNA of the CDR3 is TGTGCCAGCAAAGGGGCCGGGGGAAGCACTGAAGCTTTCTTT. It encodes CASKGAGGSTEAFF.

This clonotype has at least ten counts. This rearrangement joins TRBV7-9 to TRBJ1-2; 8 nucleotides line up with TRBD1. V dropped 5 bases and J dropped 3; count of bases not matched to a gene: 5. The germline V gene has CDR1 SEHNR and CDR2 FQNEAQ (reference sequence). This CDR3 has 14 residues. The CDR3 DNA sequence: TGTGCCAGCAGCCCCGGACAGGGTCACTATGGCTACACCTTC. It yields the protein CASSPGQGHYGYTF. The full variable domain, rest sourced from reference TRBV7-9 and TRBJ1-2, is DTGVSQNPRHKITKRGQNVTFRCDPISEHNRLYWYRQTLGQGPEFLTYFQNEAQLEKSRLLSDRFSAERPKGSFSTLEIQRTEQGDSAMYLCASSPGQGHYGYTFGSGTRLTVV.

This chain connects TRBV5-6 to TRBJ2-7, with TRBD1 matching 8 bases. Trimming cost V 4 bases and J 0 bases; bases outside gene matches: 9. Germline CDR1 and CDR2: SGHDT and YYEEEE. The CDR3 is 16 residues long. In DNA form, the CDR3 reads TGTGCCAGCAGCCCCTCAGTCGGGACAGGCTCCTACGAGCAGTACGTC. Amino acids: CASSPSVGTGSYEQYV.

The rearrangement links TRBV4-1 to TRBJ2-5; TRBD2 is a possible D gene (6 bases). V lost 3 bases, J lost 1 base, and 9 bases lay in between. The CDR3 runs to 14 residues. Germline V gene lookup returns CDR1 MGHRA and CDR2 YSYEKL. The CDR3: CASSQGDFQETQYF. The CDR3 DNA is TGCGCCAGCAGCCAGGGGGACTTCCAAGAGACCCAGTACTTC.

The rearrangement uses TRBV12-3 or TRBV12-4 and TRBJ2-3; D not certain. The CDR3 extends over 12 amino acids. Trimming took off 4 bases at V and 7 bases at J, with 9 bases between the two ends. Here the CDR3 reads CASSSHRYTQYF. For the CDR3, the DNA is TGTGCCAGCAGTTCGCACAGATATACGCAGTATTTT.